This T cell receptor (beta chain) was sequenced during a study of spatial heterogeneity in lung cancer. Regarding the study as a whole: TCRs found ubiquitously expanded in tumor appeared in blood more at resection than at follow-up.

A unique molecular identifier was carried by every single TCR cDNA molecule. TCRdb passed the 5' RACE reads through MiXCR, listing each CDR3 protein once. The sample has 85,000 to 100,000 distinct CDR3 sequences; 10% to 15% are singletons. CDR1 SGHAT and CDR2 FQNNGV come from the germline V gene. This CDR3 comprises 15 residues. Trimming stripped 6 bases from V and 3 bases from J, with 18 bases between. In this sample, this clonotype turned up a few times. The antigen is unknown. Time point denoted: sample taken at primary tumor resection. The sequenced material consisted of unsorted whole RNA from tumor, nontumor lung or frozen PBMC. The donors were more than 70 patients with non-small cell lung cancer that was early-stage and untreated.

This TCR was recovered from a male donor with early-stage non-small cell lung cancer. The rearrangement uses TRBV11-2 and TRBJ2-7, with a possible D match to TRBD1 (6 bases). This material consisted of PBMCs, taken at surgery. The CDR3 DNA reads TGTGCCAGCAGTGAGAACAGGGTATTGAGCTACGAGCAGTACTTC. Encoded protein: CASSENRVLSYEQYF.